The next 29 T cell receptor beta chains were all read from a single sample in a study of shared clonotypes between healthy human individuals. The data were produced by immunoSEQ multiplex PCR, yet TCRdb's version contains in-frame clones alone and is incomplete. The table has roughly 1,600,000 clones, approximately 98.5% seen once; the top ten hold 0.3% to 0.45%. The specimen was naive CD4+ T cells sorted from blood. Subset denoted: CD45RA+ positively selected. The receptors here all came from a man between 25 and 39 years old in good health.

CDR3 sequence (DNA): TGTGCCACTCGACTCGAGCGGTCCTACGAGCAGTACTTC. It codes for CATRLERSYEQYF. The genes are TRBV28 and TRBJ2-7; perhaps TRBD2 as D (5 bases). Between the trimmed V and J ends, which lost 10 bases and 1 base, there was a span of 14 bases. The CDR3 runs 13 residues. CDR1 is MDHEN and CDR2 is SYDVKM in the germline V gene.

The chain carries TRBV4-1 and TRBJ2-2, with unresolved D. The length of the CDR3 is 15 residues. Looked up from germline, CDR1 is MGHRA and CDR2 is YSYEKL. Trimming cost V 1 base and J 7 bases, with 13 bases left between them. CDR3 sequence (DNA): TGCGCCAGCAGCCAAGTACGGGCCTACGGCGGGGAGCTGTTTTTT. It encodes CASSQVRAYGGELFF.

The chain has TRBV5-1 and TRBJ2-1; D is undetermined. Trimming cost V 0 bases and J 5 bases, with 12 bases left between them. CDR3 length equals 15 residues. Germline V gene lookup returns CDR1 SGHRS and CDR2 YFSETQ. The CDR3 DNA is TGCGCCAGCAGCTTGGAGGGCGGAATGAACAATGAGCAGTTCTTC. It yields the protein CASSLEGGMNNEQFF.

V is TRBV5-1 and J is TRBJ2-1; weak D call: TRBD2 (5 bases). This CDR3 is 15 amino acids long. In germline, CDR1 is SGHRS, CDR2 YFSETQ. V dropped 5 bases and J dropped 7 bases, with 19 bases sitting between them. The CDR3 DNA follows: TGCGCCAGCAGTAAGGAGGCCTCCCCGCCTAATGAGCAGTTCTTC. Its translation: CASSKEASPPNEQFF. Together with reference TRBV5-1 and TRBJ2-1, the CDR3 gives the full variable domain: KAGVTQTPRYLIKTRGQQVTLSCSPISGHRSVSWYQQTPGQGLQFLFEYFSETQRNKGNFPGRFSGRQFSNSRSEMNVSTLELGDSALYLCASSKEASPPNEQFFGPGTRLTVL.

This chain joins TRBV27 and TRBJ2-5; D not certain. The ends were cut back, 5 bases at V and 4 bases at J, with 5 bases in the middle. The V gene's germline CDR1 is MNHEY and CDR2 SMNVEV (reference sequence). The CDR3 extends over 11 amino acids. CDR3 bases: TGTGCCAGCAGTGGCGGAGAGACCCAGTACTTC. Amino acid sequence: CASSGGETQYF.

V and J are TRBV6-6 and TRBJ1-2, with TRBD1 identical over 9 bases. CDR1 and CDR2 (germline): MNHNY, SVGAGI (reference sequence). The V gene end was trimmed by 4 bases and the J gene end by 4 bases; junction bases not matched to a gene: 10. The CDR3 sequence is 16 residues long. The CDR3 region has the DNA TGTGCCAGCAGTTCCGGGACAGGGATTCGTACCTATGGCTACACCTTC. It is translated as CASSSGTGIRTYGYTF.

The CDR3 DNA reads as TGTGCCAGCAGTTCGCGGGGACTAGCGGACCTTCCCTACAATGAGCAGTTCTTC. Its translation is CASSSRGLADLPYNEQFF. The J gene is TRBJ2-1, the V gene TRBV27; 11 bases align to TRBD2. CDR1 is MNHEY and CDR2 is SMNVEV in the germline V gene (reference sequence). V trimming: 4 bases; J trimming: 2 bases; junction bases outside the gene matches: 10. This CDR3 region has 18 residues.

The V and J genes are TRBV11-2 and TRBJ2-1, with 8 bases that match TRBD2. Germline CDR1 and CDR2: SGHAT and FQNNGV. The trim removed 3 bases at V and 5 bases at J, leaving 9 bases unmatched. The CDR3 consists of 16 residues. The CDR3 DNA sequence: TGTGCCAGCAGCTTCGGGTTTGCGGGAGGAGACAATGAGCAGTTCTTC. It yields the protein CASSFGFAGGDNEQFF. Full variable domain (remainder filled in from reference TRBV11-2 and TRBJ2-1): EAGVAQSPRYKIIEKRQSVAFWCNPISGHATLYWYQQILGQGPKLLIQFQNNGVVDDSQLPKDRFSAERLKGVDSTLKIQPAKLEDSAVYLCASSFGFAGGDNEQFFGPGTRLTVL.

The CDR3 region is CASSSGIAGGNTGELFF. The CDR3 DNA sequence: TGTGCCAGCAGTTCCGGGATAGCGGGAGGAAATACCGGGGAGCTGTTTTTT. The chain has TRBV13 and TRBJ2-2, with 10 bases identical to TRBD2. Germline CDR1 reads PRHDT; CDR2 reads FYEKMQ (reference sequence). The J segment lost 5 bases and the V segment lost 6 bases, leaving 12 bases of the junction unmatched. This CDR3 has 17 residues.

The chain joins TRBV5-4 to TRBJ1-2; no clear D. V lost 0 bases and J 0 bases, leaving 12 bases between the germline ends. The CDR3 loop spans 16 amino acids. Per the germline V gene, CDR1 is SGHNT and CDR2 is YYREEE (reference sequence). The CDR3 protein is CASSLGGILANYGYTF. CDR3 nucleotides: TGTGCCAGCAGCTTGGGTGGGATTCTAGCTAACTATGGCTACACCTTC.

The chain joins TRBV5-4 to TRBJ2-4; TRBD1 might be the D (7 bases). Trimming took off 6 bases at V and 8 bases at J, with 15 bases between the two ends. The CDR3 is 13 amino acids. Germline V gives CDR1 SGHNT, CDR2 YYREEE (reference sequence). The CDR3 bases are TGTGCCAGCACCGTACAGGGGAGGCACATTCAGTACTTC. It specifies CASTVQGRHIQYF.

The V and J genes are TRBV10-2 and TRBJ1-1; D unresolved. The germline V gene has CDR1 WSHSY and CDR2 SAAADI. V was shortened by 2 bases and J by 4 bases, with 11 bases between the two germline ends. CDR3 size: 14 residues. CDR3 DNA: TGCGCCAGCAGTGAGAATACGGGGTCCACTGAAGCTTTCTTT. This translates into CASSENTGSTEAFF.

This chain connects TRBV5-1 to TRBJ2-1; 7 bases match TRBD2. V gave up 3 bases and J gave up 5 bases; unmatched junction bases: 2. The CDR3 consists of 13 residues. Germline assignment: CDR1 SGHRS and CDR2 YFSETQ. The CDR3 reads CASSSAGDNEQFF. The CDR3 DNA follows: TGCGCCAGCAGCTCGGCGGGGGACAATGAGCAGTTCTTC.

The chain combines TRBV11-3 with TRBJ2-7; D possibly corresponds to TRBD2 (6 bases). Deletions cut 3 bases from V and 2 bases from J, with 14 bases between. CDR1 is SGHNT and CDR2 is YENEEA in the germline V gene. The CDR3 contains 15 residues. The CDR3 bases are TGTGCCAGCAGCTTTCGCGGGGAGGCCGCCTACGAGCAGTACTTC. Translating it yields CASSFRGEAAYEQYF.

The V call is TRBV6-6, the J call TRBJ2-7; D ambiguous. V shed 5 bases and J shed 5 bases, with 7 bases lying between them. Germline CDR1 and CDR2: MNHNY and SVGAGI (reference sequence). This CDR3 contains 11 residues. CDR3 protein: CASSPHDEQYF. In DNA, the CDR3 is TGTGCCAGCAGTCCTCACGACGAGCAGTACTTC.

This sequence joins TRBV28 and TRBJ1-5, with 8 nucleotides matching TRBD1. CDR3 length equals 12 residues. Germline-derived CDR1 and CDR2 are MDHEN and SYDVKM. Unmatched junction bases numbered 1, after V lost 6 bases and J lost 6 bases. The CDR3 sequence: CASRQGAQPQHF. The CDR3 region has the DNA TGTGCCAGCAGGCAGGGGGCTCAGCCCCAGCATTTT. Looking up the rest from reference TRBV28 and TRBJ1-5 gives the full variable domain: DVKVTQSSRYLVKRTGEKVFLECVQDMDHENMFWYRQDPGLGLRLIYFSYDVKMKEKGDIPEGYSVSREKKERFSLILESASTNQTSMYLCASRQGAQPQHFGDGTRLSIL.

This sequence joins TRBV7-9 and TRBJ1-5, with 9 bases matching TRBD1. CDR1 is SEHNR, CDR2 FQNEAQ, per germline (reference sequence). The junction had 6 bases not matched to a gene; V was cut back by 5 bases and J by 4 bases. The CDR3 spans 15 residues. The CDR3 spells CASSPTGGWNQPQHF. CDR3 DNA sequence: TGTGCCAGCAGCCCCACAGGGGGCTGGAATCAGCCCCAGCATTTT.

The DNA for the CDR3 is TGTGCCTGGAGTGCAGGGCCGGGGTTGAACACTGAAGCTTTCTTT. It specifies CAWSAGPGLNTEAFF. This chain connects TRBV30 to TRBJ1-1; possible D gene TRBD1, 5 bases. Germline CDR1 reads GTSNPN; CDR2 reads SVGIG (reference sequence). V lost 1 base to trimming and J lost 0 bases, with 12 bases between them. CDR3 size: 15 residues. Using reference TRBV30 and TRBJ1-1 for the parts outside the CDR3, the full variable domain is SQTIHQWPATLVQPVGSPLSLECTVEGTSNPNLYWYRQAAGRGLQLLFYSVGIGQISSEVPQNLSASRPQDRQFILSSKKLLLSDSGFYLCAWSAGPGLNTEAFFGQGTRLTVV.

The chain couples TRBV29-1 to TRBJ1-4; TRBD1 matches at 8 bases. From germline, CDR1 is SQVTM and CDR2 ANQGSEA. CDR3 length equals 14 residues. The ends lost 6 bases at V and 8 bases at J; junction bases unmatched: 11. Here the CDR3 reads CSVSAGTGWEKLFF. The CDR3, as DNA: TGCAGCGTGAGCGCCGGGACAGGCTGGGAAAAACTGTTTTTT.

The chain recombines TRBV5-1 with TRBJ1-1, with unresolved D. Per germline, CDR1 SGHRS and CDR2 YFSETQ. V lost 4 bases and J 5 bases, leaving 12 bases between the germline ends. The CDR3 has 13 residues. CDR3 DNA sequence: TGCGCCAGCAGCCCCGATCCCTTTACTGAAGCTTTCTTT. Translated: CASSPDPFTEAFF.

This clone was detected only once. The chain is built from TRBV18 and TRBJ2-1; 7 positions match TRBD1. V shed 3 bases, J shed 8 bases, and the junction held 10 bases outside the gene matches. This CDR3 is 15 amino acids long. Germline V CDR1 and CDR2: KGHSH, LQKENI. In nucleotides, the CDR3 is TGTGCCAGCTCACCGCTGGACAGGCCTGGGGATGAGCAGTTCTTC. Translation: CASSPLDRPGDEQFF.

The CDR3 reads CASSLPPNSFYEQYF. The CDR3 DNA is TGTGCCAGCTCGCTGCCCCCCAACTCGTTCTACGAGCAGTACTTC. J is TRBJ2-7 and V is TRBV18; D is ambiguous. Germline V lookup: CDR1 KGHSH, CDR2 LQKENI. The CDR3 loop spans 15 amino acids. V gave up 6 bases and J gave up 3 bases, with 18 bases separating them. The full variable domain, its missing parts supplied by reference TRBV18 and TRBJ2-7, is NAGVMQNPRHLVRRRGQEARLRCSPMKGHSHVYWYRQLPEEGLKFMVYLQKENIIDESGMPKERFSAEFPKEGPSILRIQQVVRGDSAAYFCASSLPPNSFYEQYFGPGTRLTVT.

V usage is TRBV11-2 and J usage is TRBJ1-5; no reliable D call. This CDR3 spans 13 amino acids. Germline loops: CDR1 SGHAT, CDR2 FQNNGV. V was cut by 5 bases and J by 2 bases, with 7 bases left in between. CDR3 coding DNA: TGTGCCAGCAGCCGGATTGGCAATCAGCCCCAGCATTTT. Translation gives CASSRIGNQPQHF.

The chain employs TRBV28 and TRBJ2-5; 9 bases match TRBD1. The ends lost 3 bases at V and 5 bases at J; junction bases unmatched: 7. The length of the CDR3 is 15 residues. Germline V gene sequence: CDR1 MDHEN, CDR2 SYDVKM. CDR3 DNA: TGTGCCAGCAGTTTCTTAACAGGGGGCGCGGAGACCCAGTACTTC. It yields the protein CASSFLTGGAETQYF.

V usage is TRBV9 and J usage is TRBJ2-1; 7 nucleotides agree with TRBD1. The CDR3 sequence is 16 residues long. Germline CDR1 and CDR2: SGDLS and YYNGEE. Trimming at V came to 5 bases and at J to 8 bases, leaving 16 bases not matched to a gene. CDR3 sequence reads: CASSVSGGQVGDEQFF. CDR3 DNA: TGTGCCAGCAGTGTTTCGGGCGGACAGGTGGGCGATGAGCAGTTCTTC.

The CDR3 is CASSYVRGAYEQYF. CDR3 coding DNA: TGTGCCAGCAGTTACGTAAGGGGGGCTTACGAGCAGTACTTC. The chain recombines TRBV6-5 with TRBJ2-7; D could derive from TRBD1 or TRBD2 (6 bases each). In germline, CDR1 is MNHEY, CDR2 SVGAGI. This CDR3 contains 14 residues. Deletions cut 2 bases from V and 4 bases from J, with 12 bases between.

The chain joins TRBV9 to TRBJ2-1, with 11 bases lining up with TRBD2. Germline CDR1 reads SGDLS; CDR2 reads YYNGEE. The V segment lost 4 bases and the J segment 3 bases; nucleotides outside the gene matches: 3. The CDR3 totals 15 residues. This CDR3 is CASSKTSGGYNEQFF. As DNA, the CDR3 is TGTGCCAGCAGCAAAACTAGCGGGGGCTACAATGAGCAGTTCTTC.

Written as DNA, the CDR3 is TGTGCCAGCAGTACAGCCGTGGGAAGGGCTTATGGCTACACCTTC. It codes for CASSTAVGRAYGYTF. The gene calls are TRBV6-5 and TRBJ1-2; D is undetermined. V was trimmed by 5 bases and J by 5 bases, leaving 18 bases between them. Germline CDR1 and CDR2: MNHEY and SVGAGI. The CDR3 has 15 residues.

The genes are TRBV11-3 and TRBJ2-2, with 7 positions matching TRBD2. Germline V gives CDR1 SGHNT, CDR2 YENEEA. V shed 1 base, J shed 1 base, and the junction held 3 bases outside the gene matches. This CDR3 has 16 amino acids. In DNA form, the CDR3 reads TGTGCCAGCAGCTTAGGCAGGGAGGGGAACACCGGGGAGCTGTTTTTT. It codes for CASSLGREGNTGELFF.